The text below deals with one TCR beta chain. The data were obtained in a study of patients and donors after allogeneic stem cell transplantation. TCRdb recomputed calls from the RT-PCR reads with MiXCR, one row per CDR3 protein. The sample yields some 960,000 distinct CDR3 sequences, approximately 19% seen once. Germline-derived CDR1 and CDR2 are SGDLS and YYNGEE. Trimming cost V 0 bases and J 0 bases, with 13 bases left between them. This CDR3 is built from 16 residues. The sequenced sample was blood, either unsorted or a sorted T cell fraction (not recorded which). The receptor was derived from a human donor who was either an allogeneic HSCT recipient or a stem cell or donor lymphocyte infusion donor (not recorded which). It is not recorded whose cells these are; they may come from a transplant donor. The J gene is TRBJ2-7, the V gene TRBV9; D gene ambiguous. Here the CDR3 DNA reads TGTGCCAGCAGCGTAGCCCCGACCGTTCGCTCCTACGAGCAGTACTTC. Amino acid sequence: CASSVAPTVRSYEQYF. The whole variable domain, filled in from reference TRBV9 and TRBJ2-7, reads DSGVTQTPKHLITATGQRVTLRCSPRSGDLSVYWYQQSLDQGLQFLIQYYNGEERAKGNILERFSAQQFPDLHSELNLSSLELGDSALYFCASSVAPTVRSYEQYFGPGTRLTVT.